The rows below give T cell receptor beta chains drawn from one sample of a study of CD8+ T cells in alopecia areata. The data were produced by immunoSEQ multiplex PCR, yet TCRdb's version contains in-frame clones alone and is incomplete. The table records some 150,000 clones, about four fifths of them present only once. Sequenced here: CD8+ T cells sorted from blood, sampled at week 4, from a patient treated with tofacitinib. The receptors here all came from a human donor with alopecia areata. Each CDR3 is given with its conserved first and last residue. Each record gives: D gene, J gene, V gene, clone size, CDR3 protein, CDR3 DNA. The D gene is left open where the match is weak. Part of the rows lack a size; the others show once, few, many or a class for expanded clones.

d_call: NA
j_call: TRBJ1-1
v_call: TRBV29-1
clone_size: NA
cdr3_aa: CSVEEILNTEAFF
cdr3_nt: TGCAGCGTTGAGGAGATACTGAACACTGAAGCTTTCTTT

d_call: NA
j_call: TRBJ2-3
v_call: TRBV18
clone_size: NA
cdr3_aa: CASSPTAHPTDTQYF
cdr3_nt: TGTGCCAGCTCCCCCACGGCCCACCCAACAGATACGCAGTATTTT

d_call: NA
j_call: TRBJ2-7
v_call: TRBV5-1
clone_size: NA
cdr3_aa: CASSLGQAGADYEQYF
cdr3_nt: TGCGCCAGCAGCTTGGGACAGGCCGGGGCTGACTACGAGCAGTACTTC

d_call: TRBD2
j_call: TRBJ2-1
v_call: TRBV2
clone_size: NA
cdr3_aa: CASSGGGTSSYNEQFF
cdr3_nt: TGTGCCAGCAGCGGGGGGGGCACGAGCTCCTACAATGAGCAGTTCTTC

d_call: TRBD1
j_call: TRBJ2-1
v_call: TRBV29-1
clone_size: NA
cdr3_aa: CSVEGQGAYNEQFF
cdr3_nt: TGCAGCGTTGAAGGACAGGGGGCCTACAATGAGCAGTTCTTC

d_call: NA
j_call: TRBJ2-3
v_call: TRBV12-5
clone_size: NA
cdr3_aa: CASAYGADTQYF
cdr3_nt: TGTGCTAGTGCTTATGGGGCAGATACGCAGTATTTT

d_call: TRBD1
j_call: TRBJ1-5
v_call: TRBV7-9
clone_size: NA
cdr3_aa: CASSAGGQGGNQPQHF
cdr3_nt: TGTGCCAGCAGCGCAGGGGGACAGGGAGGCAATCAGCCCCAGCATTTT

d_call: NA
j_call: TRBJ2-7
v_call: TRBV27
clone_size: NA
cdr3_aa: CASSLTRALLSYEQYF
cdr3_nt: TGTGCCAGCAGTCTCACACGGGCCCTACTGTCCTACGAGCAGTACTTC

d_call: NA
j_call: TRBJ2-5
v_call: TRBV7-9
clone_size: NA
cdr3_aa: CASSFQGETETQYF
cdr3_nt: TGTGCCAGCAGCTTTCAGGGAGAGACGGAGACCCAGTACTTC

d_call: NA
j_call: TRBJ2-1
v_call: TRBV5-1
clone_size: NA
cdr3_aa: CASSFRGNEQFF
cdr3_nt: TGCGCCAGCAGCTTCCGAGGGAATGAGCAGTTCTTC

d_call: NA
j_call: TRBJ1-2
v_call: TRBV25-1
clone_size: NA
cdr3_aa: CASSIRGIRDGYTF
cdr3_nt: TGTGCCAGCAGTATTCGGGGGATTCGAGATGGCTACACCTTC

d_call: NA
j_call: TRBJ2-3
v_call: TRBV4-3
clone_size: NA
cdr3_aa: CASSQGRQFPDTQYF
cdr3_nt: TGCGCCAGCAGCCAAGGTCGGCAGTTCCCAGATACGCAGTATTTT

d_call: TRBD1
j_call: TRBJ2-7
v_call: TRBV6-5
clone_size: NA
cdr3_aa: CASSYSGTGFPYEQYF
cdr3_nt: TGTGCCAGCAGTTACTCAGGGACAGGGTTCCCCTACGAGCAGTACTTC

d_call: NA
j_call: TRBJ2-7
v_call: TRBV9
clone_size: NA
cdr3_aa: CASSPGIATYEQYF
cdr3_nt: TGTGCCAGCAGCCCGGGAATTGCCACCTACGAGCAGTACTTC

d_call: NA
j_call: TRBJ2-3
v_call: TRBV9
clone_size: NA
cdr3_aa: CASSVGGGKDTQYF
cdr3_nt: TGTGCCAGCAGCGTAGGAGGGGGAAAGGATACGCAGTATTTT

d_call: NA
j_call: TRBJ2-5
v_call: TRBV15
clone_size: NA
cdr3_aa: CATSSRTIVYETQYF
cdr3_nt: TGTGCCACCAGCAGCCGGACTATCGTATATGAGACCCAGTACTTC

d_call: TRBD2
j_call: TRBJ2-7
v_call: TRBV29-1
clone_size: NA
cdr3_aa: CSVEDQAAGGPYEQYF
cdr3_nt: TGCAGCGTTGAAGATCAGGCAGCGGGGGGGCCCTACGAGCAGTACTTC

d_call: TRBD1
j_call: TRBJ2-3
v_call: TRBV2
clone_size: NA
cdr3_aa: CASFSRQGLDTQYF
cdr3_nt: TGTGCCAGCTTTAGCAGACAGGGGCTGGATACGCAGTATTTT

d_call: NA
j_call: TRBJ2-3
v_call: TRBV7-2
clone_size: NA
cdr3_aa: CASSLGRGPFTDTQYF
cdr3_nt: TGTGCCAGCAGCTTAGGGCGGGGGCCCTTCACAGATACGCAGTATTTT

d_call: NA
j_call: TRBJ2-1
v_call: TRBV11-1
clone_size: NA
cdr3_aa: CASLRSNSYNEQFF
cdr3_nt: TGTGCCAGCCTCAGAAGTAATTCCTACAATGAGCAGTTCTTC

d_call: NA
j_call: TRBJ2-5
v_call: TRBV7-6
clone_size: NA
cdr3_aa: CASSRYGYSRETQYF
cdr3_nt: TGTGCCAGCAGCCGTTACGGGTATTCAAGGGAGACCCAGTACTTC

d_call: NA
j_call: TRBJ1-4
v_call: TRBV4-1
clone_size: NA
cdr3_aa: CASSQESATNEKLFF
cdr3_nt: TGCGCCAGCAGCCAAGAATCCGCAACTAATGAAAAACTGTTTTTT

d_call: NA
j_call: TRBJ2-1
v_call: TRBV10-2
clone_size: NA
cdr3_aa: CASSEWVHEQFF
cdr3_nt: TGCGCCAGCAGTGAATGGGTCCATGAGCAGTTCTTC

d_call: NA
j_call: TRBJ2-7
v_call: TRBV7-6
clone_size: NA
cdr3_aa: CASSLGDRFPYEQYF
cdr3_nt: TGTGCCAGCAGCTTAGGTGACAGGTTCCCCTACGAGCAGTACTTC

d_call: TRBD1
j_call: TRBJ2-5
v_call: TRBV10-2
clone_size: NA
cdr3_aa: CASRDQGAETQYF
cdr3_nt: TGCGCCAGCAGGGACCAGGGGGCAGAGACCCAGTACTTC

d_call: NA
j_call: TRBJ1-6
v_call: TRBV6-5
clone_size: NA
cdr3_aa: CASSYDSANSPLHF
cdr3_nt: TGTGCCAGCAGTTACGACAGTGCTAATTCACCCCTCCACTTT

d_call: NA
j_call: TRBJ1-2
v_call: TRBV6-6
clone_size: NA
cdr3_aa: CASTLILQANYGYTF
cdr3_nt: TGTGCCAGCACCCTAATCCTGCAAGCTAACTATGGCTACACCTTC

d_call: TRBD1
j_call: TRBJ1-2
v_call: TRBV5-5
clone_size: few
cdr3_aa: CASSYYRGDNYGYTF
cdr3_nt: TGTGCCAGCAGCTACTACAGGGGTGATAACTATGGCTACACCTTC

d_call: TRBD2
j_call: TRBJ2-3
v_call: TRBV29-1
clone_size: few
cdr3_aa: CSVDGWEVGSGADTQYF
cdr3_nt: TGCAGCGTTGACGGATGGGAAGTTGGTAGCGGGGCCGATACGCAGTATTTT

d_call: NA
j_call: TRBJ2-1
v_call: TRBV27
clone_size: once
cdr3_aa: CASSHSSGPPQFF
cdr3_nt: TGTGCCAGCAGCCACTCTTCGGGGCCCCCGCAGTTCTTC

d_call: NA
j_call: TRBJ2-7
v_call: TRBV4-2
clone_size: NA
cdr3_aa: CASSPEGGARSSYEQYF
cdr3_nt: TGTGCCAGCAGCCCGGAGGGGGGGGCGAGGAGCTCCTACGAGCAGTACTTC

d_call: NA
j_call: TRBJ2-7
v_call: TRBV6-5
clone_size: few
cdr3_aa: CATSPYEQYF
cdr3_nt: TGTGCCACCAGCCCCTACGAGCAGTACTTC

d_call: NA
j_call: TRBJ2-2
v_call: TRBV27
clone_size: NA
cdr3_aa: CASSLVFGSAGELFF
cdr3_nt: NA

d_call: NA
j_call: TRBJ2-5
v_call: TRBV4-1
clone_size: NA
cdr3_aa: CASSSTGHQETQYF
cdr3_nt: TGCGCCAGCAGCTCAACGGGCCACCAAGAGACCCAGTACTTC

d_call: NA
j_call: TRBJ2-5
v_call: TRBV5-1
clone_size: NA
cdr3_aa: CASSSKNDHAGNDTQYF
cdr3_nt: TGCGCCAGCAGCTCCAAGAACGACCACGCCGGGAATGATACCCAGTACTTC

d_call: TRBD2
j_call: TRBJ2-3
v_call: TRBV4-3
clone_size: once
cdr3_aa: CASSQEAGRGGRYTQYF
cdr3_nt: TGCGCCAGCAGCCAAGAGGCTGGACGGGGGGGCCGGTATACGCAGTATTTT

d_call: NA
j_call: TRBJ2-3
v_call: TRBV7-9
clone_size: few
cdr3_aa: CASESDTQYF
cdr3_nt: TGTGCCAGCGAGTCCGATACGCAGTATTTT

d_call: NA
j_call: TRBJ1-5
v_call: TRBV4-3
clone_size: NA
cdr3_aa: CASSQGTASNQPQHF
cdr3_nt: TGCGCCAGCAGCCAAGGGACAGCTAGCAATCAGCCCCAGCATTTT

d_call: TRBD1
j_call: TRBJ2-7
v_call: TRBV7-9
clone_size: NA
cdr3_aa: CASSSGQGTYEQYF
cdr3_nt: TGTGCCAGCAGCTCGGGACAGGGGACCTACGAGCAGTACTTC

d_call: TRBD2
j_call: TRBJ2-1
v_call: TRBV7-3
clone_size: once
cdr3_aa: CASSLGTSEGNEQFF
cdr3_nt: TGTGCCAGCAGTCTAGGGACTAGCGAAGGCAATGAGCAGTTCTTC

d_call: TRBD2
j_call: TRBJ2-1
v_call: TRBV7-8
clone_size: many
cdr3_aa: CASSTSSGSSYNEQFF
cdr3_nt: TGTGCCAGCAGCACCTCTAGCGGTAGCTCCTACAATGAGCAGTTCTTC

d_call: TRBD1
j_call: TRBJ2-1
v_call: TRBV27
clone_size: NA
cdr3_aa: CASRTTGLSSYNEQFF
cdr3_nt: TGTGCCAGCAGAACGACAGGGTTGAGCTCCTACAATGAGCAGTTCTTC

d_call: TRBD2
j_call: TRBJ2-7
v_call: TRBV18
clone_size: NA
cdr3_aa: CASSPYRPLAGGASYEQYF
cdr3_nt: TGTGCCAGCTCACCATACCGGCCACTAGCGGGGGGGGCCTCCTACGAGCAGTACTTC

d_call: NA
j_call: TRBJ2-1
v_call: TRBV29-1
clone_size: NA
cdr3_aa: CSVEGGAYNEQFF
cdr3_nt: TGCAGCGTTGAAGGGGGGGCCTACAATGAGCAGTTCTTC

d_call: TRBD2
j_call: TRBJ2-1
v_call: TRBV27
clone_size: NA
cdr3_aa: CASARGGAYNEQFF
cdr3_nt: TGTGCCAGCGCCCGCGGGGGGGCCTACAATGAGCAGTTCTTC

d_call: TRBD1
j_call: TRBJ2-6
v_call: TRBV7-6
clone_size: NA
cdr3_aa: CASSFRFTGDGANVLTF
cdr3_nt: TGTGCCAGCAGCTTCCGCTTTACAGGGGATGGGGCCAACGTCCTGACTTTC

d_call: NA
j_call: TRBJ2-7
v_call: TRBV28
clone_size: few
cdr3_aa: CASSSNEQYF
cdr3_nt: TGTGCCAGCAGTTCGAACGAGCAGTACTTC

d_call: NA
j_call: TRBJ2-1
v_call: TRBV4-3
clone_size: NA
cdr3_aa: CASSRLYTDSNEQFF
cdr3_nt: TGCGCCAGCAGCCGCCTTTATACCGACTCGAATGAGCAGTTCTTC

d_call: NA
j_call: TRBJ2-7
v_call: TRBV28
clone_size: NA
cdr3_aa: CASSLRPYEQYF
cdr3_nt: TGTGCCAGCAGTTTGCGGCCCTACGAGCAGTACTTC

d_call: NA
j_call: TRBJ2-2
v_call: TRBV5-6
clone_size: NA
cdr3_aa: CASSLEGHGELFF
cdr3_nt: TGTGCCAGCAGCTTGGAGGGGCACGGGGAGCTGTTTTTT

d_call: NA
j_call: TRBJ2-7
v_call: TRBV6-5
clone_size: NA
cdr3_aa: CASSYSVARAHEQYF
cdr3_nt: TGTGCCAGCAGTTACTCAGTTGCCAGGGCGCACGAGCAGTACTTC

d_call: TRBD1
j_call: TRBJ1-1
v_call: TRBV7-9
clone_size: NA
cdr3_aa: CASSSERQGPLDTEAFF
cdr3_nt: TGTGCCAGCAGCTCGGAACGACAGGGGCCGCTGGACACTGAAGCTTTCTTT

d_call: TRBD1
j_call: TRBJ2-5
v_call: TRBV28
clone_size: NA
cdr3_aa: CASRKPGQRGETQYF
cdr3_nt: TGTGCCAGCAGAAAACCGGGACAGAGGGGAGAGACCCAGTACTTC

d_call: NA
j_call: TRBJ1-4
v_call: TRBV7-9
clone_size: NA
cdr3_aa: CASSSRDISF
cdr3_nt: TGTGCCAGCAGCTCAAGGGACATATCTTTT